The present entry profiles one T cell receptor (beta chain) with its context. Its antigen is not identified. Given a much more abundant clone one base away, this may be a read error. These data are taken from a study of T cells in Graves' hyperthyroidism and ophthalmopathy. Overall study results and limits: The blood repertoire included most of the expanded thyroid clonotypes above 0.001. The authors' 13 V-J model separated ophthalmopathy from stable hyperthyroidism.

The V gene's germline CDR1 is LGHDT and CDR2 YNNKEL (reference sequence). The CDR3 consists of 14 residues. TCR beta CDR3 sequences were amplified from RNA transcripts. TCR CDR3 underwent first-round RT-PCR with the HTBI primer set. TCRdb processed the multiplex PCR reads anew with MiXCR; each CDR3 protein has one entry. The sample carries about 700,000 distinct CDR3 sequences, 12% to 15% recorded once. The clonotype originates from a woman between 18 and 29 years old with Graves' hyperthyroidism. The chain has TRBV3-1 and TRBJ1-1; D possibly corresponds to TRBD1 (5 bases). Sequencing was carried out using blood. CDR3 bases: TGTGCCTGCAGCCCCGGACATCGCGCCACTGAAGCTTTCTTT. This codes for CACSPGHRATEAFF.